Listed here are 26 T cell receptor beta chains from one sample, sequenced in a study of blood T cell repertoires in COVID-19. The data were produced by immunoSEQ multiplex PCR, yet TCRdb's version contains in-frame clones alone and is incomplete. The sample carries about 100,000 clones, 70% to 80% recorded once. Sequenced sample: peripheral blood. The receptors shown here come from a man between 70 and 80 years old with active or convalescent COVID-19.

V is TRBV13 and J is TRBJ2-3, with unresolved D. The germline CDR1 and CDR2 sequences are PRHDT and FYEKMQ (reference sequence). CDR3 length: 15 amino acids. Trimming shortened V by 0 bases and J by 2 bases, and 9 bases separated the two germline ends. CDR3 residues: CASSLGTGATDTQYF. The CDR3 nucleotides are TGTGCCAGCAGCTTAGGAACGGGTGCCACAGATACGCAGTATTTT.

V usage is TRBV9 and J usage is TRBJ2-3; 9 bases are shared with TRBD2. The V gene end was trimmed by 5 bases and the J gene end by 2 bases; junction bases not matched to a gene: 6. Germline V gene data show CDR1 as SGDLS and CDR2 as YYNGEE. The CDR3 contains 15 residues. The DNA for the CDR3 is TGTGCCAGCAGTCGGACTAGCGCATTCACAGATACGCAGTATTTT. Its protein is CASSRTSAFTDTQYF. The whole variable domain, remainder taken from reference TRBV9 and TRBJ2-3, is DSGVTQTPKHLITATGQRVTLRCSPRSGDLSVYWYQQSLDQGLQFLIQYYNGEERAKGNILERFSAQQFPDLHSELNLSSLELGDSALYFCASSRTSAFTDTQYFGPGTRLTVL.

The chain couples TRBV7-9 to TRBJ1-2; TRBD1 aligns across 9 bases. Losses at the gene ends were 3 bases for V and 4 bases for J; bases not matched to a gene: 9. The CDR3 has 16 residues. The germline V gene has CDR1 SEHNR and CDR2 FQNEAQ (reference sequence). The CDR3 is CASSFPLQGASYGYTF. DNA for the CDR3: TGTGCCAGCAGCTTCCCTCTACAGGGGGCGAGCTATGGCTACACCTTC.

This sequence joins TRBV5-6 and TRBJ2-4; maybe TRBD1 (6 bases). Germline assignment: CDR1 SGHDT and CDR2 YYEEEE. The V gene lost 4 bases and the J gene lost 8 bases, with 16 bases spanning the gap. The CDR3 sequence is 14 residues long. The CDR3 region has the DNA TGTGCCAGCAGCCCTACAGGGACGGCGTACATTCAGTACTTC. It encodes CASSPTGTAYIQYF.

This clone has only one observation. This rearrangement joins TRBV30 to TRBJ1-1; tentatively, D is TRBD1 (5 bases). Germline assignment: CDR1 GTSNPN and CDR2 SVGIG (reference sequence). Trimming stripped 0 bases from V and 4 bases from J, with 12 bases between. The CDR3 extends over 14 amino acids. CDR3 sequence: CAWSVAGEFTEAFF. The CDR3 nucleotides are TGTGCCTGGAGTGTAGCGGGGGAATTCACTGAAGCTTTCTTT.

The table lists this clone with many counts. The chain uses TRBV2 and TRBJ2-1; 12 nucleotides agree with TRBD2. The CDR3 length is 16 residues. The germline gives CDR1 SNHLY, CDR2 FYNNEI. Trimming removed 6 bases from V and 7 bases from J; junction bases left unmatched: 10. For the CDR3, the DNA is TGTGCCAGCAGCAGACTAGCGGGAGCTGGTTTAAATGAGCAGTTCTTC. Its translation: CASSRLAGAGLNEQFF.

The CDR3 is CASRKPTPGRNQPQHF. In DNA, the CDR3 is TGTGCCAGTAGGAAACCCACACCGGGGAGGAATCAGCCCCAGCATTTT. The rearrangement links TRBV19 to TRBJ1-5; D ambiguous. Germline values: CDR1 LNHDA, CDR2 SQIVND (reference sequence). This CDR3 is 16 amino acids long. The V end lost 6 bases, the J end lost 4 bases, and 19 bases lay between the germline ends.

This clone rates as hyperexpanded. DNA for the CDR3: TGTGCCAGCAGTGAAGGAGTCGAGCAGTACTTC. This translates into CASSEGVEQYF. The genes are TRBV2 and TRBJ2-7, with no clear D. The CDR3 is 11 amino acids. Germline assignment: CDR1 SNHLY and CDR2 FYNNEI. Trimming cost V 1 base and J 6 bases, with 4 bases left between them.

The rearrangement joins TRBV5-1 to TRBJ2-5; 10 bases are shared with TRBD1. The CDR3 spans 16 residues. V was clipped by 0 bases and J by 5 bases; unmatched bases: 7. Germline values: CDR1 SGHRS, CDR2 YFSETQ. DNA for the CDR3: TGCGCCAGCAGCTTGGATATCCGGGACAGGGGTGAGACCCAGTACTTC. Its translation: CASSLDIRDRGETQYF.

This CDR3 reads CASSQSGNVYNEQFF. The CDR3 DNA sequence: TGTGCCAGCAGCCAAAGCGGGAATGTCTACAATGAGCAGTTCTTC. The chain couples TRBV7-3 to TRBJ2-1; 7 bases line up with TRBD2. Trimming at V came to 5 bases and at J to 3 bases, leaving 7 bases not matched to a gene. This CDR3 has 15 amino acids. Looked up from germline, CDR1 is SGHTA and CDR2 is FQGTGA.

This clone was seen just once. The chain uses TRBV2 and TRBJ1-1; D may be TRBD1 (6 bases). V dropped 3 bases and J dropped 5 bases, with 10 bases sitting between them. CDR3 length: 13 amino acids. The germline V gene has CDR1 SNHLY and CDR2 FYNNEI. This chain's CDR3 is CASSDGQGTEAFF. As DNA, the CDR3 is TGTGCCAGCAGTGATGGCCAGGGGACTGAAGCTTTCTTT.

V and J are TRBV2 and TRBJ1-5; TRBD1 agrees at 10 bases. Germline assignment: CDR1 SNHLY and CDR2 FYNNEI. This CDR3 contains 16 residues. Trimming removed 5 bases from V and 2 bases from J; junction bases left unmatched: 6. Written as DNA, the CDR3 is TGTGCCAGCAGTACCGGGACAGGGGCCGGCAATCAGCCCCAGCATTTT. Residues: CASSTGTGAGNQPQHF.

The rearrangement links TRBV30 to TRBJ2-7, with D tentatively TRBD2 (6 bases). From germline, CDR1 is GTSNPN and CDR2 SVGIG (reference sequence). There are 11 residues in the CDR3. Trimming removed 8 bases from V and 7 bases from J, with 15 bases in between. CDR3: CARGTFGEQYF. CDR3 DNA: TGTGCCCGCGGGACCTTCGGTGAGCAGTACTTC.

The rearrangement links TRBV7-2 to TRBJ1-6, with no clear D. CDR1 and CDR2 (germline): SGHTA, FQGNSA. There are 15 residues in the CDR3. V lost 5 bases and J 9 bases, leaving 17 bases between the germline ends. The CDR3 DNA is TGTGCCAGCAGCCGCGCCACGCCGGGGTCTTCACCCCTCCACTTT. Translated: CASSRATPGSSPLHF.

The chain uses TRBV30 and TRBJ2-1; 11 bases map to TRBD2. Per the germline V gene, CDR1 is GTSNPN and CDR2 is SVGIG (reference sequence). With V trimmed by 2 bases and J by 2 bases, 5 bases remained unmatched. CDR3 length: 16 amino acids. The CDR3 nucleotides read TGTGCCTGGAGTACTAGCGGGAGCCCCGCCTACAATGAGCAGTTCTTC. It yields the protein CAWSTSGSPAYNEQFF.

This chain joins TRBV27 and TRBJ2-2, with D perhaps TRBD1 (5 bases). CDR1 and CDR2 (germline): MNHEY, SMNVEV (reference sequence). This CDR3 is built from 14 residues. V was shortened by 6 bases and J by 7 bases, with 15 bases between the two germline ends. DNA of the CDR3: TGTGCCAGCAGACTGGGGCAGGGCTACGGGGAGCTGTTTTTT. Its translation is CASRLGQGYGELFF.

The J gene is TRBJ2-7, the V gene TRBV9; 13 bases fit TRBD2. The CDR3 is 15 amino acids. J was trimmed by 7 bases and V by 0 bases; bases with no gene match: 4. Germline V gives CDR1 SGDLS, CDR2 YYNGEE. The CDR3 is CASSVGGLAGDEQYF. The DNA for the CDR3 is TGTGCCAGCAGCGTAGGAGGACTAGCGGGAGATGAGCAGTACTTC.

This rearrangement joins TRBV2 to TRBJ1-5, with a weak D call TRBD1 (6 bases). CDR3 length: 13 amino acids. CDR1 is SNHLY, CDR2 FYNNEI, per germline. Deletions cut 5 bases from V and 7 bases from J, with 12 bases between. CDR3 nucleotides: TGTGCCAGCAGTAACAGGGAGGGACAGCCCCAGCATTTT. Encoded protein: CASSNREGQPQHF.

The chain links TRBV27 to TRBJ1-6; possibly TRBD1 for D (5 bases). The V gene lost 5 bases and the J gene lost 7 bases, with 21 bases spanning the gap. The CDR3 contains 17 residues. Looked up from germline, CDR1 is MNHEY and CDR2 is SMNVEV (reference sequence). CDR3 coding DNA: TGTGCCAGCAGTAAGTTGGTTATCAGGGCAAAGAATTCACCCCTCCACTTT. It codes for CASSKLVIRAKNSPLHF.

The rearrangement joins TRBV5-1 to TRBJ2-7; weak D call: TRBD2 (7 bases). The CDR3 contains 17 residues. Trimming cost V 1 base and J 0 bases, with 17 bases left between them. Germline V gene lookup returns CDR1 SGHRS and CDR2 YFSETQ. CDR3 region: CASSLRLQGGPSYEQYF. The DNA for the CDR3 is TGCGCCAGCAGCTTGAGACTACAGGGAGGGCCCTCCTACGAGCAGTACTTC.

The rearrangement joins TRBV5-6 to TRBJ1-1; 8 bases match TRBD1. Germline CDR1 SGHDT, CDR2 YYEEEE. CDR3 length: 15 amino acids. Trimming cost V 1 base and J 8 bases; bases outside gene matches: 10. The CDR3 DNA is TGTGCCAGCAGCTTGCGGGACAGGCTTAACAGGGAAGCTTTCTTT. Amino acids: CASSLRDRLNREAFF.

CDR3 in amino acids: CASSLDGQRGGYTF. CDR3 nucleotides: TGTGCCAGCAGCTTAGACGGACAGAGGGGTGGCTACACCTTC. V is TRBV7-2 and J is TRBJ1-2; TRBD1 might be the D (6 bases). The CDR3 length is 14 residues. Germline CDR1 is SGHTA and CDR2 is FQGNSA. With 1 base removed from V and 7 bases from J, the gap between germline ends came to 13 bases.

This chain links TRBV9 with TRBJ2-5; 7 positions match TRBD2. CDR1 and CDR2 from the germline V gene are SGDLS and YYNGEE. V trimming: 3 bases; J trimming: 1 base; junction bases outside the gene matches: 3. CDR3 length equals 14 residues. This CDR3 is CASSEGEGQETQYF. CDR3 nucleotide sequence: TGTGCCAGCAGCGAAGGGGAGGGCCAAGAGACCCAGTACTTC. The full variable domain, its missing parts supplied by reference TRBV9 and TRBJ2-5, is DSGVTQTPKHLITATGQRVTLRCSPRSGDLSVYWYQQSLDQGLQFLIQYYNGEERAKGNILERFSAQQFPDLHSELNLSSLELGDSALYFCASSEGEGQETQYFGPGTRLLVL.

This chain links TRBV3-1 (or the pseudogene TRBV3-2) with TRBJ2-7; TRBD1 matches 10 bases. Per germline, CDR1 LGHDT and CDR2 YNNKEL (reference sequence). This CDR3 has 16 amino acids. V trimming: 0 bases; J trimming: 2 bases; junction bases outside the gene matches: 4. The CDR3 is CASSQDLGQGAYEQYF. Here the CDR3 DNA reads TGTGCCAGCAGCCAAGATCTAGGACAGGGGGCCTACGAGCAGTACTTC.

The CDR3 spells CASSSIQGGNTGELFF. The CDR3 region has the DNA TGTGCCAGCAGCTCCATTCAAGGAGGGAACACCGGGGAGCTGTTTTTT. The rearrangement links TRBV9 to TRBJ2-2; tentative D call: TRBD2 (5 bases). V was clipped by 4 bases and J by 1 base, with 14 bases between them. Germline V gene data show CDR1 as SGDLS and CDR2 as YYNGEE. The CDR3 covers 16 residues.

The J gene is TRBJ1-4, the V gene TRBV5-4; perhaps TRBD1 as D (6 bases). V was cut by 4 bases and J by 7 bases, with 11 bases left in between. This CDR3 is 13 amino acids long. CDR1 is SGHNT and CDR2 is YYREEE in the germline V gene (reference sequence). CDR3 residues: CASSTGQTEKLFF. The DNA of the CDR3 is TGTGCCAGCAGCACCGGACAGACTGAAAAACTGTTTTTT.